A selection of T cell receptor beta chains follows, all from one sample in a study of CD8+CD57+ T cells in acquired aplastic anemia. MiXCR was run by TCRdb on the reads, yielding one entry per CDR3 protein. The table includes approximately 160,000 distinct CDR3 sequences, around 40% detected once. The sample was sorted CD4+, CD8+, or CD8+CD57+ T cells (not recorded which) from PBMCs. These receptors all come from a human donor in good health. The CDR3 runs from the conserved cysteine through the conserved F or W. Each record gives: D gene, V gene, J gene, clone size, CDR3 protein, CDR3 DNA. The D gene is left open where the match is weak. Size is stated for part of the rows, as once, few or many counts, or as a class when the clone is expanded.

NA	TRBV5-6	TRBJ1-1	many	CASTPTGATEAFF	TGTGCCAGCACCCCGACAGGAGCCACTGAAGCTTTCTTT
NA	TRBV19	TRBJ1-5	NA	CASSVDSGNQPQHF	TGTGCCAGTAGTGTGGACAGCGGCAATCAGCCCCAGCATTTT
TRBD1	TRBV25-1	TRBJ1-2	once	CASRQGYHGYTF	TGTGCCTCGAGACAGGGATACCACGGCTACACCTTC
NA	TRBV19	TRBJ1-2	many	CASSGANYGYTF	TGTGCCAGTAGTGGGGCCAACTATGGCTACACCTTC
TRBD2	TRBV7-2	TRBJ2-1	many	CASSLDSSGVVNEQFF	TGTGCCAGCAGCTTAGATTCCAGCGGGGTAGTCAATGAGCAGTTCTTC
NA	TRBV5-4	TRBJ1-3	NA	CASSLGQGQGTGNTIYF	TGTGCCAGCAGCTTGGGGCAGGGCCAGGGGACTGGAAACACCATATATTTT
NA	TRBV19	TRBJ1-1	NA	CASSIPSSGNTEAFF	TGTGCCAGTAGTATTCCGTCGAGCGGGAACACTGAAGCTTTCTTT
NA	TRBV12-3/TRBV12-4	TRBJ1-5	many	CASSLSGLVGSDQPQHF	TGTGCCAGCAGTTTATCGGGATTGGTTGGATCCGATCAGCCCCAGCATTTT
TRBD1	TRBV6-1	TRBJ1-3	NA	CASSGDRGFGNTIYF	TGTGCCAGCAGTGGGGACAGGGGATTTGGAAACACCATATATTTT
NA	TRBV20-1	TRBJ2-7	many	CSADPRDMSYEQYF	TGCAGTGCCGACCCCCGGGACATGTCCTACGAGCAGTACTTC
TRBD1	TRBV19	TRBJ1-6	NA	CASSTTGQGGNSPLHF	TGTGCCAGTAGTACCACCGGACAGGGAGGTAATTCACCCCTCCACTTT
NA	TRBV10-3	TRBJ1-4	few	CAISERANEKLFF	TGTGCCATCAGTGAAAGGGCAAATGAAAAACTGTTTTTT
NA	TRBV11-2	TRBJ1-1	many	CASSATVNTEAFF	TGTGCCAGCAGCGCCACGGTGAACACTGAAGCTTTCTTT
NA	TRBV2	TRBJ2-6	NA	CASSGAGGMSGANVLTF	TGTGCCAGCAGTGGGGCCGGTGGAATGTCCGGGGCCAACGTCCTGACTTTC
TRBD2	TRBV6-4	TRBJ2-7	NA	CASSEGSGGGYEQYF	TGTGCCAGCAGTGAGGGCAGCGGGGGGGGTTACGAGCAGTACTTC
TRBD2	TRBV6-4	TRBJ2-3	few	CASSDGLAGGTDTQYF	TGTGCCAGCAGTGACGGACTAGCGGGAGGCACAGATACGCAGTATTTT
NA	TRBV20-1	TRBJ2-5	many	CSASTETQYF	TGCAGTGCTAGCACCGAGACCCAGTACTTC
TRBD2	TRBV12-3/TRBV12-4	TRBJ2-3	many	CASSFRGADTQYF	TGTGCCAGCAGTTTTCGGGGGGCAGATACGCAGTATTTT
NA	TRBV7-8	TRBJ1-3	many	CASSGTRDTYSGNTIYF	TGTGCCAGCAGCGGAACCCGGGACACCTACTCTGGAAACACCATATATTTT
TRBD1	TRBV10-3	TRBJ2-7	NA	CAVKRTGGDEQYF	TGTGCCGTCAAGCGGACAGGGGGCGACGAGCAGTACTTC
TRBD2	TRBV6-5	TRBJ2-1	many	CASQRGTYNEQFF	TGTGCCAGCCAGCGGGGGACCTACAATGAGCAGTTCTTC
NA	TRBV12-3/TRBV12-4	TRBJ2-3	many	CASSPLWRILTDTQYF	TGTGCCAGCAGCCCCCTGTGGCGGATACTCACAGATACGCAGTATTTT
TRBD1	TRBV5-1	TRBJ1-2	NA	CASSLNQDRANYGYTF	TGCGCCAGCAGCTTGAACCAGGACAGGGCTAACTATGGCTACACCTTC
TRBD2	TRBV10-3	TRBJ2-3	NA	CAISRLAGGRTDTQYF	TGTGCCATCAGTAGACTAGCGGGGGGACGCACAGATACGCAGTATTTT
NA	TRBV6-1	TRBJ2-3	NA	CASSNRANPTDTQYF	TGTGCCAGCAGCAACCGGGCCAACCCCACAGATACGCAGTATTTT
NA	TRBV7-2	TRBJ2-3	NA	CAGSFVYTQYF	TGTGCCGGCAGCTTTGTATATACGCAGTATTTT
TRBD1	TRBV2	TRBJ2-1	few	CASSPGQGSDEQFF	TGTGCCAGCTCTCCGGGACAGGGTTCGGATGAGCAGTTCTTC
NA	TRBV20-1	TRBJ2-5	NA	CSARDVLGGAETQYF	TGCAGTGCTAGAGATGTTTTGGGGGGCGCGGAGACCCAGTACTTC
NA	TRBV15	TRBJ2-5	NA	CATSRDVETQYF	TGTGCCACCAGCAGAGATGTAGAGACCCAGTACTTC
TRBD1	TRBV9	TRBJ1-6	NA	CASSATGGNYNSPLHF	TGTGCCAGCAGCGCCACAGGGGGCAACTATAATTCACCCCTCCACTTT
TRBD2	TRBV10-2	TRBJ2-1	many	CASRQGLYEQFF	TGCGCCAGCAGGCAGGGACTATATGAGCAGTTCTTC
TRBD2	TRBV5-1	TRBJ2-1	NA	CASSLAATSGSYSQYEQFF	TGCGCCAGCAGCTTAGCCGCAACTAGCGGGAGTTATTCCCAGTATGAGCAGTTCTTC
TRBD1	TRBV20-1	TRBJ1-5	NA	CSAADRAYSNQPQHF	TGCAGTGCTGCGGACAGGGCGTATAGCAATCAGCCCCAGCATTTT
NA	TRBV15	TRBJ1-2	few	CATSRDQGMDGYTF	TGTGCCACCAGCAGAGATCAGGGCATGGACGGCTACACCTTC
TRBD1	TRBV6-9	TRBJ2-1	few	CASSYWDRGQNEQFF	TGTGCCAGCAGTTATTGGGACAGGGGGCAAAATGAGCAGTTCTTC
NA	TRBV10-3	TRBJ2-7	few	CAISVGGLNYEQYF	TGTGCCATCAGTGTGGGCGGATTGAACTACGAGCAGTACTTC
NA	TRBV2	TRBJ2-7	NA	CASSTGTSFYEQYF	TGTGCCAGCAGCACAGGGACATCCTTCTACGAGCAGTACTTC
NA	TRBV2	TRBJ2-1	few	CASSEVGRGGRRQDNEQFF	TGTGCCAGCAGTGAAGTCGGTAGGGGGGGTCGGCGACAGGACAATGAGCAGTTCTTC
TRBD1	TRBV6-5	TRBJ1-1	NA	CASSRSSETGIGAFF	TGTGCCAGCAGTCGGTCGTCCGAGACAGGGATTGGGGCTTTCTTT
NA	TRBV7-9	TRBJ2-7	few	CASSSNEQYF	TGTGCCAGCAGCTCAAACGAGCAGTACTTC
TRBD2	TRBV7-3	TRBJ2-5	many	CASSSTSGSGETQYF	TGTGCCAGCAGCTCGACTAGCGGGAGTGGGGAGACCCAGTACTTC
TRBD2	TRBV6-2/TRBV6-3	TRBJ2-7	NA	CASSSGGYSYEQYF	TGTGCCAGCAGTTCGGGGGGGTACTCCTACGAGCAGTACTTC
NA	TRBV5-6	TRBJ2-7	few	CASSFVGTYEQYF	TGTGCCAGCAGCTTCGTGGGCACCTACGAGCAGTACTTC
NA	TRBV19	TRBJ2-2	NA	CASSPIEGGELFF	TGTGCCAGTAGTCCGATAGAGGGGGGGGAGCTGTTTTTT
NA	TRBV7-9	TRBJ1-3	many	CASSKEISGNTIYF	TGTGCCAGCAGCAAAGAGATCTCTGGAAACACCATATATTTT
NA	TRBV11-2	TRBJ2-3	NA	CASSLMSQGGTDTQYF	TGTGCCAGCAGCTTAATGTCGCAGGGTGGCACAGATACGCAGTATTTT
NA	TRBV12-3/TRBV12-4	TRBJ2-1	NA	CASSFDNYNEQFF	TGTGCCAGCAGTTTCGACAACTACAATGAGCAGTTCTTC
NA	TRBV20-1	TRBJ1-1	NA	CSASLIVNTEAFF	TGCAGTGCTAGTTTGATAGTAAACACTGAAGCTTTCTTT
NA	TRBV7-8	TRBJ2-6	NA	CASSYDTAGANVLTF	TGTGCCAGCAGCTATGATACAGCGGGGGCCAACGTCCTGACTTTC
TRBD2	TRBV3-1	TRBJ2-7	few	CASSQAGRGGSYEQYF	TGTGCCAGCAGCCAAGCGGGTCGGGGGGGGTCCTACGAGCAGTACTTC
TRBD1	TRBV7-9	TRBJ2-7	NA	CASSFGDRVDYEQYF	TGTGCCAGCAGCTTTGGGGACAGGGTCGACTACGAGCAGTACTTC